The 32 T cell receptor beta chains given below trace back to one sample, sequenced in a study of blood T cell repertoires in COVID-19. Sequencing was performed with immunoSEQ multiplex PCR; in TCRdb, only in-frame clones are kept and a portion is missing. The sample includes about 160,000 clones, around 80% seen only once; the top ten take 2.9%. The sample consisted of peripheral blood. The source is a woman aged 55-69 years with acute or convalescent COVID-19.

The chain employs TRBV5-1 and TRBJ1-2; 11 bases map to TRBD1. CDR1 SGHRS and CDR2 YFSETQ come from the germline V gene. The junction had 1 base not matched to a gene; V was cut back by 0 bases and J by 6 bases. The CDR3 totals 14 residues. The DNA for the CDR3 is TGCGCCAGCAGCTTGGGGGACAGGGGGGATGGCTACACCTTC. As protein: CASSLGDRGDGYTF. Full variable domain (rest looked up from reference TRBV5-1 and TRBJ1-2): KAGVTQTPRYLIKTRGQQVTLSCSPISGHRSVSWYQQTPGQGLQFLFEYFSETQRNKGNFPGRFSGRQFSNSRSEMNVSTLELGDSALYLCASSLGDRGDGYTFGSGTRLTVV.

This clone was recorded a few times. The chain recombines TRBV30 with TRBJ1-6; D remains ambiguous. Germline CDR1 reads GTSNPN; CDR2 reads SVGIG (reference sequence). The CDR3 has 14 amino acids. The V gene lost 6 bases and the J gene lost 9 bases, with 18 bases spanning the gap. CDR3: CACRTGNRGSPLHF. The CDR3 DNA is TGTGCCTGCCGAACCGGGAATCGGGGTTCACCCCTCCACTTT.

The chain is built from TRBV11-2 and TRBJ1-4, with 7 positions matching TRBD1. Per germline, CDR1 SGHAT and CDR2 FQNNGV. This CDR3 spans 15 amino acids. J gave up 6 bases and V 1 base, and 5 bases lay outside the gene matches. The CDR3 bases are TGTGCCAGCAGCTTAGGGGGGACAGCCTATGAAAAACTGTTTTTT. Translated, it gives CASSLGGTAYEKLFF. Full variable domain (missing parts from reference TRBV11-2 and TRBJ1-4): EAGVAQSPRYKIIEKRQSVAFWCNPISGHATLYWYQQILGQGPKLLIQFQNNGVVDDSQLPKDRFSAERLKGVDSTLKIQPAKLEDSAVYLCASSLGGTAYEKLFFGSGTQLSVL.

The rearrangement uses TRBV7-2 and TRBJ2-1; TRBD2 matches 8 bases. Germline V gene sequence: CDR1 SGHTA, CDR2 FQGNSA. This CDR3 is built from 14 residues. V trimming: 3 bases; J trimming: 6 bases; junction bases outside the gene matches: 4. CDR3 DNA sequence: TGTGCCAGCAGCTTCGGGGGGGCGTCCAATGAGCAGTTCTTC. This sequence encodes CASSFGGASNEQFF.

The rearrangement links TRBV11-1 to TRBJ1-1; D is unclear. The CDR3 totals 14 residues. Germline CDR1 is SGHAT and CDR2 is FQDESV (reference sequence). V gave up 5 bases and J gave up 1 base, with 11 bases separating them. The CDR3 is CASSQRSQNTEAFF. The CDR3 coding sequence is TGTGCCAGCAGCCAGCGGTCTCAGAACACTGAAGCTTTCTTT.

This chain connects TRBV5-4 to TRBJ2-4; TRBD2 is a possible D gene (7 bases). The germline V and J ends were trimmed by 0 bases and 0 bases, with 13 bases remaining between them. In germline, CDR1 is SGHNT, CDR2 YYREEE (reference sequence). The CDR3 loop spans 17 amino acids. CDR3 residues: CASSLDPGGQAKNIQYF. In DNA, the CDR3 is TGTGCCAGCAGCTTGGACCCGGGGGGCCAAGCCAAAAACATTCAGTACTTC.

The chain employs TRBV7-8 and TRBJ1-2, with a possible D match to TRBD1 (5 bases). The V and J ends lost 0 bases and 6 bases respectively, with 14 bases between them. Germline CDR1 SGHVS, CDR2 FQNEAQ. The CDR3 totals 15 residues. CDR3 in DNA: TGTGCCAGCAGCTTAGCGGTCAGGGCGAGTGATGGCTACACCTTC. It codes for CASSLAVRASDGYTF.

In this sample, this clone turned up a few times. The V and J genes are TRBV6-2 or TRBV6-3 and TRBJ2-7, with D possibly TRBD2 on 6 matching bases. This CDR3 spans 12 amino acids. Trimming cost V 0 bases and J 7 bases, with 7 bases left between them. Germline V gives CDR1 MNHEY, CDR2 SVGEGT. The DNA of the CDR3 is TGTGCCAGCAGTTACTCGAGCGGGGAGCAGTACTTC. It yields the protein CASSYSSGEQYF.

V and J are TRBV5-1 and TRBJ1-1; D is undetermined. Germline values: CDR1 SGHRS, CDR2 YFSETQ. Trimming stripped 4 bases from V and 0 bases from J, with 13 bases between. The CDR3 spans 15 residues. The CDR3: CASSLRGGMNTEAFF. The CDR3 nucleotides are TGCGCCAGCAGCCTTCGCGGCGGGATGAACACTGAAGCTTTCTTT.

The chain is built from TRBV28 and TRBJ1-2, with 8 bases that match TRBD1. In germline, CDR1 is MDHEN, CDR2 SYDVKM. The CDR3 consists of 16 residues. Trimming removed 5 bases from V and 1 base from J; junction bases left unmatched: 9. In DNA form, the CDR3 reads TGTGCCAGCAGTCAGTCCGGGACAGGTGTTAACTATGGCTACACCTTC. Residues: CASSQSGTGVNYGYTF.

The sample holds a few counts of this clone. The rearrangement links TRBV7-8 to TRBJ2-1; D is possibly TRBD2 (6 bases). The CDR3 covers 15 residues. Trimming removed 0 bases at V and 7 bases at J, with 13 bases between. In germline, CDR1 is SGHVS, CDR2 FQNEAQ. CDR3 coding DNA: TGTGCCAGCAGCTTAGCGGGGGACTTGATAAATGAGCAGTTCTTC. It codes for CASSLAGDLINEQFF.

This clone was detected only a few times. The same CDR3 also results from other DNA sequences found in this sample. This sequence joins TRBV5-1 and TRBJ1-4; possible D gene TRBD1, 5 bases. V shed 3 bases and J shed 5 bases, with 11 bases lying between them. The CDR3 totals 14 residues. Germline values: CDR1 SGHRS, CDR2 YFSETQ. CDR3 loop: CASSSQGSNEKLFF. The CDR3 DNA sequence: TGCGCCAGCAGCTCGCAGGGTAGCAATGAAAAACTGTTTTTT.

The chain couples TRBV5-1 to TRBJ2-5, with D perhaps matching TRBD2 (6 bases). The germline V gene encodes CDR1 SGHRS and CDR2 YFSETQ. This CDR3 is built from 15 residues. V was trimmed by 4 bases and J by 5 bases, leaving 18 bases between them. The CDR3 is CASSPQTTRGETQYF. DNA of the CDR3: TGCGCCAGCAGCCCCCAGACGACACGGGGGGAGACCCAGTACTTC.

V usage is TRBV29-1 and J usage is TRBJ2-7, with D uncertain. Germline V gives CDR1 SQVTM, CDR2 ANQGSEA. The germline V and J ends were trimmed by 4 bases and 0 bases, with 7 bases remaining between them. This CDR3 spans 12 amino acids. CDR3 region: CSVGYGSYEQYF. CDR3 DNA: TGCAGCGTTGGATACGGCTCCTACGAGCAGTACTTC.

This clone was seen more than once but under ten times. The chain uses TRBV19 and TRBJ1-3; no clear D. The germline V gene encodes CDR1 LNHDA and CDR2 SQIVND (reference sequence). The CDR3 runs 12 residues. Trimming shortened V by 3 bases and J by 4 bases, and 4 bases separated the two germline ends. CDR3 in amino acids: CASSISGNTIYF. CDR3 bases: TGTGCCAGTAGTATTTCAGGAAACACCATATATTTT.

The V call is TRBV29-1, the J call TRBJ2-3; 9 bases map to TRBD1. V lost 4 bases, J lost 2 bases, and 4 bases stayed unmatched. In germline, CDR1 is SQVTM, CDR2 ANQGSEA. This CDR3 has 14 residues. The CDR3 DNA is TGCAGCGTTGCGGGACAGGGACTCACAGATACGCAGTATTTT. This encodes CSVAGQGLTDTQYF.

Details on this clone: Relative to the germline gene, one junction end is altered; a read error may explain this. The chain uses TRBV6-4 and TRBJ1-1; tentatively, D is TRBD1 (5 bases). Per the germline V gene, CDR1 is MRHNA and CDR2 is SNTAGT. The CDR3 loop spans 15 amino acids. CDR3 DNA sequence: TGTGCCAGCAGTGACCTACCGGGACTGAATACTGAAGCTTTCTTT. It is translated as CASSDLPGLNTEAFF.

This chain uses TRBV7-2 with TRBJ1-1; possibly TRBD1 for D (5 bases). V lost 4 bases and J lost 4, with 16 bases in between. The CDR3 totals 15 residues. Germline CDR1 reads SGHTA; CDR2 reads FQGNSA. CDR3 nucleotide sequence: TGTGCCAGCAGCTCTAGGCACGGGGGGAGCACTGAAGCTTTCTTT. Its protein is CASSSRHGGSTEAFF.

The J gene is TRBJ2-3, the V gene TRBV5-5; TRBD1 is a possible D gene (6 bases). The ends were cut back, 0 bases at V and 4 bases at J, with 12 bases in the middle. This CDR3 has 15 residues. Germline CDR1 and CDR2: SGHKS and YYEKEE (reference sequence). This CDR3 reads CASSLEGRGSDTQYF. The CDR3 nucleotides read TGTGCCAGCAGCTTGGAAGGCAGGGGCTCAGATACGCAGTATTTT.

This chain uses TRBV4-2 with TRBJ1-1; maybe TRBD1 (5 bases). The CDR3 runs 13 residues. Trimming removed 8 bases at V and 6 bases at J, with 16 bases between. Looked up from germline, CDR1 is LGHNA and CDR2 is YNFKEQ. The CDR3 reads CASLPRQGAEAFF. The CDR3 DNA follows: TGTGCCAGCCTACCGCGCCAAGGGGCTGAAGCTTTCTTT.

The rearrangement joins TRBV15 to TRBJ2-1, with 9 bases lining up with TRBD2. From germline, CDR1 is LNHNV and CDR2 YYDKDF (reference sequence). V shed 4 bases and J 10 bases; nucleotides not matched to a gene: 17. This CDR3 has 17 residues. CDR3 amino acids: CATSKETTSGARGEQFF. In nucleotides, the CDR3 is TGTGCCACCAGCAAAGAAACGACTAGCGGCGCCCGAGGGGAGCAGTTCTTC.

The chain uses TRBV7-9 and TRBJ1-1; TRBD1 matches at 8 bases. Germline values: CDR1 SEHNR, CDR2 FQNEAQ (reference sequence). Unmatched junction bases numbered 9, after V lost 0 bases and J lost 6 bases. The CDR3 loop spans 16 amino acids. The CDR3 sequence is CASSLASRTGLSEAFF. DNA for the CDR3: TGTGCCAGCAGCTTAGCCTCCCGGACAGGGTTGTCTGAAGCTTTCTTT.

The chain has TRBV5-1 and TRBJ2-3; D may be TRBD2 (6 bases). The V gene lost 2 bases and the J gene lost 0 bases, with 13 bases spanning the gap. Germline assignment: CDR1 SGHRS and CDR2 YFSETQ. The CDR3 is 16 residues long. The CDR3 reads CASSLASGVSTDTQYF. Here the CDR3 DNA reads TGCGCCAGCAGCTTAGCCTCGGGGGTTAGCACAGATACGCAGTATTTT.

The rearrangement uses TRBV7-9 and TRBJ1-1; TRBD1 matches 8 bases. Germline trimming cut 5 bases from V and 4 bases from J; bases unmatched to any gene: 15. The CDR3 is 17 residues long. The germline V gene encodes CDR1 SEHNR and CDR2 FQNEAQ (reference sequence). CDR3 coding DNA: TGTGCCAGCAGCCACAACCACGTCGACAGGGGAGGCACTGAAGCTTTCTTT. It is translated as CASSHNHVDRGGTEAFF.

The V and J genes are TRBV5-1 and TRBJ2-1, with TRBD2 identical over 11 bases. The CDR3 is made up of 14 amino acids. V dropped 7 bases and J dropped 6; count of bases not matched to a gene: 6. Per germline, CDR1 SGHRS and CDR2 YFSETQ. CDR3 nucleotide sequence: TGCGCCAGCGGACTCGGGACTAGCGGCAATGAGCAGTTCTTC. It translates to CASGLGTSGNEQFF.

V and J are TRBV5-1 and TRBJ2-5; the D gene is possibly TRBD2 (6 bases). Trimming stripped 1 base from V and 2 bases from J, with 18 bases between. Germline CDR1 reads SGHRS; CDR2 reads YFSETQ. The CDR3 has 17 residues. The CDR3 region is CASSLYPAGTGQETQYF. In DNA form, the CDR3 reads TGCGCCAGCAGCTTGTACCCGGCAGGGACTGGACAAGAGACCCAGTACTTC. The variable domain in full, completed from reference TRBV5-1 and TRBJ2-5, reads KAGVTQTPRYLIKTRGQQVTLSCSPISGHRSVSWYQQTPGQGLQFLFEYFSETQRNKGNFPGRFSGRQFSNSRSEMNVSTLELGDSALYLCASSLYPAGTGQETQYFGPGTRLLVL.

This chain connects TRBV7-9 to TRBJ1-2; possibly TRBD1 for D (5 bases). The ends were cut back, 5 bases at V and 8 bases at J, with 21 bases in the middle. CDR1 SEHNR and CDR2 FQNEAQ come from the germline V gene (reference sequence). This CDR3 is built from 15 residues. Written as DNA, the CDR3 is TGTGCCAGCAGCCTTACTGGGGCTGCGTCGTGGGGCTACACCTTC. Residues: CASSLTGAASWGYTF.

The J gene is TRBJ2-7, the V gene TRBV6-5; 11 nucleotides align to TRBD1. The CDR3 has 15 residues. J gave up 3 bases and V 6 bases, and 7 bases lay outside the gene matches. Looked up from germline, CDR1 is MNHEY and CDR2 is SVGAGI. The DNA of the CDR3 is TGTGCCAGCAGGAGGGGGGGGACAGGGGGCTACGAGCAGTACTTC. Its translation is CASRRGGTGGYEQYF.

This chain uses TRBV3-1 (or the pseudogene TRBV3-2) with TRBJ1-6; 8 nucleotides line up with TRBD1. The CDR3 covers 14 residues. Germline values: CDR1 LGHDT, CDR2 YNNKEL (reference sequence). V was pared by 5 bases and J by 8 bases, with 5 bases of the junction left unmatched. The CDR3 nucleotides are TGTGCCAGCAGCGGTCTACAGGGGGATTCACCCCTCCACTTT. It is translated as CASSGLQGDSPLHF.

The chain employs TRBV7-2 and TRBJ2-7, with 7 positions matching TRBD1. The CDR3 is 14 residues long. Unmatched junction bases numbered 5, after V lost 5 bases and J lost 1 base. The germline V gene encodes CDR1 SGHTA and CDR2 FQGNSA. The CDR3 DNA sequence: TGTGCCAGCAGCCCCCGGACAGGATCCTACGAGCAGTACTTC. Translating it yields CASSPRTGSYEQYF.

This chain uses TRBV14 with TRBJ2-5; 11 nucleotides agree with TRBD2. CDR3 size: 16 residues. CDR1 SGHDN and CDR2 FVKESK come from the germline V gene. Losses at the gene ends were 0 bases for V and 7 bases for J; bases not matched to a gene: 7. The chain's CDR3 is CASSQDLAGGSGTQYF. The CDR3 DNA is TGTGCCAGCAGCCAAGATCTAGCGGGGGGCTCCGGGACCCAGTACTTC.

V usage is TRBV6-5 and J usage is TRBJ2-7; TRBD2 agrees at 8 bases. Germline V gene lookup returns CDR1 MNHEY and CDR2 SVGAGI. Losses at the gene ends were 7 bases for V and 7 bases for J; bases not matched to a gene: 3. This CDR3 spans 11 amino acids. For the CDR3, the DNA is TGTGCCAGCACGGGGGGGTGGGAGCAGTACTTC. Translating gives CASTGGWEQYF.